The 10 T cell receptor beta chains presented below share a single source sample, sequenced in a study of beta chain features in type 1 diabetes. Study observations and caveats: All four CD4+ subsets from Type 1 diabetes patients carried moderately but significantly shorter TCRB CDR3s.

No antigen has been identified for these receptors. The study reverse transcribed the entire isolated RNA, so it sequenced expressed TCRB transcripts. The protocol was immunoSEQ multiplex PCR, while the TCRdb copy is restricted to in-frame clones and leaves out a portion. This sample has some 330,000 clones, with around 13% found just once. Material: naive CD4+ T cells from blood. These TCRs come from a woman younger than 35 with type 1 diabetes.

The sample holds a few counts of this clone. In nucleotides, the CDR3 is TGTGCCAGCCGAGGAAACTATGGCTACACCTTC. This codes for CASRGNYGYTF. The chain joins TRBV25-1 to TRBJ1-2; D ambiguous. This CDR3 has 11 residues. The V end was cut by 8 bases, the J end by 2 bases, with 6 bases between. Looked up from germline, CDR1 is MGHDK and CDR2 is SYGVNS.

This clone occurred a few times. V gene TRBV30 combines with J gene TRBJ2-6; a possible D gene is TRBD2 (8 bases). The germline V gene has CDR1 GTSNPN and CDR2 SVGIG (reference sequence). CDR3 length equals 20 residues. V lost 1 base to trimming and J lost 0 bases, with 22 bases between them. The DNA of the CDR3 is TGTGCCTGGAGTGAGGGGGCGGGAGGCCGATATGGCTCTGGGGCCAACGTCCTGACTTTC. Residues: CAWSEGAGGRYGSGANVLTF.

V is TRBV18 and J is TRBJ2-3; perhaps TRBD1 as D (7 bases). Trimming took off 8 bases at V and 3 bases at J, with 15 bases between the two ends. The CDR3 totals 14 residues. Germline V lookup: CDR1 KGHSH, CDR2 LQKENI. CDR3 in DNA: TGTGCCAGCCGTCAGGGGGGAGCTACAGATACGCAGTATTTT. Amino acids: CASRQGGATDTQYF. The full variable domain, rest sourced from reference TRBV18 and TRBJ2-3, is NAGVMQNPRHLVRRRGQEARLRCSPMKGHSHVYWYRQLPEEGLKFMVYLQKENIIDESGMPKERFSAEFPKEGPSILRIQQVVRGDSAAYFCASRQGGATDTQYFGPGTRLTVL.

This clone turned up a few times. CDR3 sequence (DNA): TGTGCCAGCAGCTCACCTTCGGGTTCTGACGACGAGCAGTACTTC. Its protein is CASSSPSGSDDEQYF. V gene TRBV28 combines with J gene TRBJ2-7; D unresolved. CDR3 length equals 15 residues. The germline V and J ends were trimmed by 6 bases and 5 bases, with 20 bases remaining between them. Germline CDR1 and CDR2: MDHEN and SYDVKM.

The table lists this clone with a few counts. The junction departs from germline at one end; a sequencing error may be responsible. This chain connects TRBV5-6 to TRBJ2-6; 12 bases match TRBD1. The CDR3 consists of 17 residues. From germline, CDR1 is SGHDT and CDR2 YYEEEE. CDR3 sequence (DNA): TGTGCCAGCAGGTTGGGACAGGGGGCGGCTGGGGCCAACGTCCTGACTTTC. This sequence encodes CASRLGQGAAGANVLTF.

This clone showed up just a few times. The chain couples TRBV19 to TRBJ2-7; no firm D call. V was shortened by 5 bases and J by 5 bases, with 13 bases between the two germline ends. The CDR3 covers 13 residues. Germline V lookup: CDR1 LNHDA, CDR2 SQIVND (reference sequence). In DNA, the CDR3 is TGTGCCAGTAGTCTTACGCGCCCCGACGAGCAGTACTTC. This encodes CASSLTRPDEQYF. The full variable domain, its missing parts supplied by reference TRBV19 and TRBJ2-7, is DGGITQSPKYLFRKEGQNVTLSCEQNLNHDAMYWYRQDPGQGLRLIYYSQIVNDFQKGDIAEGYSVSREKKESFPLTVTSAQKNPTAFYLCASSLTRPDEQYFGPGTRLTVT.

The chain combines TRBV13 with TRBJ2-3, with no clear D. Trimming stripped 5 bases from V and 3 bases from J, with 3 bases between. The CDR3 contains 11 residues. Looked up from germline, CDR1 is PRHDT and CDR2 is FYEKMQ (reference sequence). The CDR3 here is CASSHTDTQYF. CDR3 nucleotide sequence: TGTGCCAGCAGCCATACAGATACGCAGTATTTT.

This clone was seen more than once but under ten times. The rearrangement links TRBV7-2 to TRBJ1-5; maybe TRBD1 (5 bases). V lost 3 bases and J lost 1, with 10 bases in between. CDR3 length: 15 amino acids. CDR1 and CDR2 (germline): SGHTA, FQGNSA. CDR3 amino acids: CASSFSGGSNQPQHF. The DNA for the CDR3 is TGTGCCAGCAGCTTCTCGGGGGGGAGCAATCAGCCCCAGCATTTT.

There are a few counts of this clone. V is TRBV6-5 and J is TRBJ2-7, with TRBD2 matching over 10 bases. This CDR3 is 12 amino acids long. J lost 13 bases, V lost 7 bases, and 10 bases had no gene match. Germline CDR1 is MNHEY and CDR2 is SVGAGI. The CDR3: CASMSAGGGTYF. For the CDR3, the DNA is TGTGCCAGCATGTCAGCGGGGGGGGGCACATACTTC.

The chain employs TRBV28 and TRBJ2-7; D might be TRBD2 (5 bases). The V end lost 7 bases, the J end lost 6 bases, and 16 bases lay between the germline ends. The CDR3 runs to 13 residues. Germline assignment: CDR1 MDHEN and CDR2 SYDVKM. The CDR3 DNA reads TGTGCCAGCAATAAAGGACTCCCGGGCGAGCAGTACTTC. Translating gives CASNKGLPGEQYF.